These 9 T cell receptor beta chains came from one sample sequenced in a study of blood T cells in healthy people across ages. A second roughly 7 to 11 cycle PCR used barcoded and J-beta primers. TCRdb re-derived calls from the 5' RACE reads in MiXCR, one entry per CDR3 protein. The sample has some 1.5 million distinct CDR3 sequences, approximately 30% seen once; the top ten hold more than 6%. The sample was blood. The receptors stem from a woman younger than 45 in good health.

The J gene is TRBJ1-2, the V gene TRBV20-1; the D is unclear. V lost 7 bases, J lost 8 bases, and 14 bases lay in between. Germline V gives CDR1 DFQATT, CDR2 SNEGSKA (reference sequence). The CDR3 runs 11 residues. DNA of the CDR3: TGCAGTGACCAACGGGGAAGGGGCTACACCTTC. Its protein is CSDQRGRGYTF.

The V and J genes are TRBV15 and TRBJ1-6; 9 nucleotides align to TRBD1. Germline lookup yields CDR1 LNHNV and CDR2 YYDKDF (reference sequence). CDR3 size: 15 residues. Losses at the gene ends were 6 bases for V and 6 bases for J; bases not matched to a gene: 6. CDR3 DNA: TGTGCCACCAGATTGACAGGGGGTTTTAATTCACCCCTCCACTTT. Translation gives CATRLTGGFNSPLHF.

This rearrangement joins TRBV5-1 to TRBJ1-2; D perhaps matches TRBD1 (6 bases). This CDR3 comprises 15 residues. V dropped 3 bases and J dropped 6 bases, with 18 bases sitting between them. Germline assignment: CDR1 SGHRS and CDR2 YFSETQ. The CDR3 region has the DNA TGCGCCAGCAGCTCCACGACAGGCAAGATGAATGGCTACACCTTC. Encoded protein: CASSSTTGKMNGYTF.

The chain links TRBV20-1 to TRBJ2-5, with a tentative D call TRBD2 (5 bases). The CDR3 has 12 amino acids. Trimming removed 6 bases from V and 4 bases from J, with 12 bases in between. CDR1 and CDR2 (germline): DFQATT, SNEGSKA (reference sequence). This chain's CDR3 is CSAPLVRETQYF. In nucleotides, the CDR3 is TGCAGTGCCCCACTAGTACGAGAGACCCAGTACTTC.

The table lists this clonotype with a few counts. The chain combines TRBV7-2 with TRBJ1-5; D perhaps matches TRBD1 (5 bases). Germline values: CDR1 SGHTA, CDR2 FQGNSA. The CDR3 spans 15 residues. V lost 2 bases and J lost 3, with 11 bases in between. The CDR3 bases are TGTGCCAGCAGCTTACCTGCAGGGCTCAATCAGCCCCAGCATTTT. Amino acids: CASSLPAGLNQPQHF.

This clonotype was detected many times. The chain recombines TRBV29-1 with TRBJ2-7, with D possibly called TRBD1 or TRBD2 (5 bases each). Germline assignment: CDR1 SQVTM and CDR2 ANQGSEA. With 8 bases removed from V and 1 base from J, the gap between germline ends came to 12 bases. The CDR3 covers 12 residues. The CDR3, as DNA: TGCAGCTCCCGGGACGGATCCTACGAGCAGTACTTC. It yields the protein CSSRDGSYEQYF.

The sample holds many counts of this clonotype. J is TRBJ2-3 and V is TRBV29-1; TRBD2 matches at 9 bases. In germline, CDR1 is SQVTM, CDR2 ANQGSEA. The CDR3 has 16 amino acids. Losses at the gene ends were 5 bases for V and 5 bases for J; bases not matched to a gene: 14. CDR3 in amino acids: CSVQLGLGSGGDTQYF. The CDR3 nucleotides read TGCAGCGTTCAGTTGGGCCTCGGTAGCGGGGGAGATACGCAGTATTTT.

The sample holds a few counts of this clonotype. Given a much more abundant clone one base away, this may be a read error. This chain uses TRBV9 with TRBJ2-1; 9 nucleotides match TRBD1. Germline V gives CDR1 SGDLS, CDR2 YYNGEE. The CDR3 is made up of 15 amino acids. Here the CDR3 DNA reads TGTGCCGGCAGCGTAATCGGACAGGGGCACAATGAGCAGTTCTTC. Its protein is CAGSVIGQGHNEQFF.

This chain joins TRBV28 and TRBJ2-1; 12 bases align to TRBD2. Per the germline V gene, CDR1 is MDHEN and CDR2 is SYDVKM. The junction had 8 bases not matched to a gene; V was cut back by 5 bases and J by 6 bases. The CDR3 consists of 16 residues. CDR3 loop: CASSQTRTSGVNEQFF. The CDR3 DNA reads as TGTGCCAGCAGTCAAACAAGGACTAGCGGGGTCAATGAGCAGTTCTTC.